This T cell receptor (beta chain) derives from a study of T cell repertoires in cytomegalovirus infection. Study in general: Both recently identified HLA-C-restricted and well-studied HLA-B-restricted CMV epitopes were used in the study. It was the public TCR beta signatures that indicated both CMV infection and matching HLA type.

Study findings and constraints: Identification of carriers of CMV plus the relevant HLA was performed using cumulative public TCR beta family frequency. What dominated the ex vivo response were HLA-C-restricted CMV-specific TCR beta clonotypes.

TCRdb analysed the reads with MiXCR anew, one entry per CDR3 protein. The sample includes roughly 500,000 distinct CDR3 sequences, about 44% seen only once; the top ten take 35% to 50%. On this clonotype: Its antigen is still unknown.

The CDR3 runs to 15 residues. The germline V and J ends were trimmed by 2 bases and 0 bases, with 9 bases remaining between them. The germline V gene has CDR1 SGHTA and CDR2 FQGNSA. The sequenced sample was cultured PBMCs, obtained from culture after CMV antigen stimulation. The V gene is TRBV7-2, the J gene TRBJ2-3; the D is unclear. The TCR originated in a human donor in good health (CMV status not recorded). Some clones in this sample may be carry-over from other donors' samples. The CDR3 DNA reads as TGTGCCAGCAGCTTATCCAGGAGTAGCACAGATACGCAGTATTTT. It specifies CASSLSRSSTDTQYF.